One sample yielded the 30 T cell receptor beta chains listed below, sequenced in a study of human T cells and chemical hapten exposure. Time point reported: patch test 1, 2 weeks after DPC sensitization. The sample's treatment: therapeutic diphenylcyclopropenone sensitization with weekly scalp DPC. TCRdb re-called the RACE reads with MiXCR, one entry per CDR3 protein. The sample includes 300,000 to 450,000 distinct CDR3 sequences, roughly 4.8% of them seen just once. Sequenced material: whole blood, taken in connection with sensitization to the hapten diphenylcyclopropenone (DPC). These receptors were taken from a woman in her fifties or sixties with alopecia areata. Some clones in this sample may be carry-over from other donors' samples.

As to this clonotype: This likely came from a read error, as a far larger clone is one base away. Because it lacks the conserved phenylalanine or tryptophan at the end, this CDR3 is likely a read error. The chain links TRBV5-4 to TRBJ1-5; D is unresolved. V was trimmed by 0 bases and J by 2 bases, leaving 6 bases between them. The CDR3 covers 14 residues. Germline loops: CDR1 SGHNT, CDR2 YYREEE (reference sequence). CDR3 loop: CASSLEGGNQPQHY. CDR3 in DNA: TGTGCCAGCAGCTTGGAGGGTGGCAATCAGCCCCAGCATTAT.

As concerns this clonotype: A single base separates this from a much larger clone, so it may be a read error. The rearrangement joins TRBV6-2 or TRBV6-3 to TRBJ1-5; TRBD1 or TRBD2 may be the D gene (6 bases each). The tail of the sequence fits TRBJ2-3 better, so the J call may be wrong. The CDR3 has 17 amino acids. Germline values: CDR1 MNHEY, CDR2 SVGEGT. CDR3 sequence (DNA): TGTGCCAGCAGCTGGGACACGGTGATGGGAGGCAATCAGCCCCAGTATTTT. This codes for CASSWDTVMGGNQPQYF.

V is TRBV4-1 and J is TRBJ2-7; D is possibly TRBD1 (6 bases). This CDR3 is built from 16 residues. The germline V gene has CDR1 MGHRA and CDR2 YSYEKL. V was clipped by 3 bases and J by 5 bases, with 20 bases between them. CDR3 residues: CASSQVGPGESNEQYF. CDR3 in DNA: TGCGCCAGCAGCCAGGTCGGGCCAGGGGAGAGTAACGAGCAGTACTTC.

This clonotype was seen repeatedly, ten times or more. The chain carries TRBV11-2 and TRBJ2-5, with 7 nucleotides matching TRBD2. CDR1 and CDR2 from the germline V gene are SGHAT and FQNNGV. V shed 0 bases and J 7 bases; nucleotides not matched to a gene: 8. This CDR3 contains 15 residues. The CDR3 loop reads CASSLDPSGLVTQYF. The CDR3 bases are TGTGCCAGCAGCTTAGACCCTAGCGGACTGGTGACCCAGTACTTC.

This clonotype came up many times. V is TRBV3-1 and J is TRBJ2-1; 14 nucleotides align to TRBD2. CDR1 and CDR2 from the germline V gene are LGHDT and YNNKEL (reference sequence). This CDR3 spans 15 amino acids. V lost 4 bases, J lost 7 bases, and 3 bases stayed unmatched. In DNA form, the CDR3 reads TGTGCCAGCAGCCTGGGACTAGCGGGAGCGAATGAGCAGTTCTTC. It is translated as CASSLGLAGANEQFF.

The chain carries TRBV20-1 and TRBJ1-1; D call uncertain. Per germline, CDR1 DFQATT and CDR2 SNEGSKA (reference sequence). V dropped 3 bases and J dropped 1 base, with 12 bases sitting between them. This CDR3 is 14 amino acids long. The CDR3 DNA sequence: TGCAGTGCTAGCTTGGTAGACCGGAACACTGAAGCTTTCTTT. It codes for CSASLVDRNTEAFF.

The gene calls are TRBV20-1 and TRBJ2-3, with D maybe TRBD2 (6 bases). The germline V gene encodes CDR1 DFQATT and CDR2 SNEGSKA (reference sequence). The ends were cut back, 1 base at V and 3 bases at J, with 17 bases in the middle. This CDR3 region has 16 residues. The CDR3 sequence: CSARAPGTPRTDTQYF. The CDR3 nucleotides read TGCAGTGCTAGAGCCCCCGGGACTCCGCGGACAGATACGCAGTATTTT.

There are many counts of this clonotype. This chain links TRBV7-3 with TRBJ2-2, with D possibly TRBD2 on 6 matching bases. The germline V gene encodes CDR1 SGHTA and CDR2 FQGTGA. Trimming removed 3 bases from V and 4 bases from J, with 9 bases in between. This CDR3 spans 14 amino acids. CDR3 amino acids: CASSLTSSTGELFF. In DNA form, the CDR3 reads TGTGCCAGCAGCTTGACTAGTAGCACCGGGGAGCTGTTTTTT.

This clonotype was counted ten times or more. This chain uses TRBV18 with TRBJ2-5, with unresolved D. The CDR3 is 16 amino acids. The germline CDR1 and CDR2 sequences are KGHSH and LQKENI. Trimming pared 3 bases from V and 3 bases from J, leaving 17 bases between. CDR3 protein: CASSPMGPEIKETQYF. The CDR3 region has the DNA TGTGCCAGCTCACCTATGGGCCCTGAAATCAAAGAGACCCAGTACTTC.

This clonotype was recorded at least ten times. The genes are TRBV2 and TRBJ1-1, with 8 bases matching TRBD1. V dropped 5 bases and J dropped 11; count of bases not matched to a gene: 10. The CDR3 loop spans 13 amino acids. The germline V gene has CDR1 SNHLY and CDR2 FYNNEI. The chain's CDR3 is CASSIESQGDAFF. The CDR3 DNA is TGTGCCAGCAGTATAGAGTCACAGGGGGATGCTTTCTTT.

The V and J genes are TRBV10-3 and TRBJ1-1; TRBD1 is a possible D gene (6 bases). Germline V gene lookup returns CDR1 ENHRY and CDR2 SYGVKD. The CDR3 consists of 16 residues. The V gene lost 4 bases and the J gene lost 2 bases, with 17 bases spanning the gap. The CDR3 sequence: CAISVNRDGENTEAFF. CDR3 sequence (DNA): TGTGCCATCAGTGTGAACAGGGACGGGGAAAACACTGAAGCTTTCTTT.

The V and J genes are TRBV10-1 and TRBJ2-3, with D perhaps TRBD2 (5 bases). The CDR3 length is 16 residues. V gave up 3 bases and J gave up 10 bases, with 23 bases separating them. Germline assignment: CDR1 WNHNN and CDR2 SYGVQD (reference sequence). In nucleotides, the CDR3 is TGCGCCAGCAGTGACCCTAGCCGGTCGCCCCCGGACGCGCAGTATTTT. This encodes CASSDPSRSPPDAQYF.

This clonotype has a count of ten or more. The chain carries TRBV11-2 and TRBJ1-2, with no clear D. There are 12 residues in the CDR3. CDR1 is SGHAT and CDR2 is FQNNGV in the germline V gene. Trimming stripped 4 bases from V and 8 bases from J, with 11 bases between. This chain's CDR3 is CASSSNTYGYTF. CDR3 bases: TGTGCCAGCAGCTCAAACACATACGGCTACACCTTC. Full variable domain (rest looked up from reference TRBV11-2 and TRBJ1-2): EAGVAQSPRYKIIEKRQSVAFWCNPISGHATLYWYQQILGQGPKLLIQFQNNGVVDDSQLPKDRFSAERLKGVDSTLKIQPAKLEDSAVYLCASSSNTYGYTFGSGTRLTVV.

At least ten counts were recorded for this clonotype. V and J are TRBV11-2 and TRBJ2-1; 9 nucleotides agree with TRBD2. The CDR3 is made up of 16 amino acids. Trimming at V came to 6 bases and at J to 4 bases, leaving 10 bases not matched to a gene. Germline V CDR1 and CDR2: SGHAT, FQNNGV. This CDR3 is CASRRREGRTYNEQFF. In DNA, the CDR3 is TGTGCCAGCAGACGGCGGGAGGGCCGAACTTACAATGAGCAGTTCTTC.

The sample holds many counts of this clonotype. The V gene is TRBV20-1, the J gene TRBJ2-1; D may match TRBD1 or TRBD2 (5 bases each). The CDR3 is 15 residues long. Germline assignment: CDR1 DFQATT and CDR2 SNEGSKA (reference sequence). The ends were cut back, 3 bases at V and 5 bases at J, with 17 bases in the middle. CDR3 nucleotide sequence: TGCAGTGCTAGTCCTCCTCGGGGCAGAGACAATGAGCAGTTCTTC. Translating it yields CSASPPRGRDNEQFF.

V usage is TRBV6-1 and J usage is TRBJ2-6, with D unresolved. This CDR3 spans 16 amino acids. Deletions cut 7 bases from V and 8 bases from J, with 21 bases between. Germline V gene lookup returns CDR1 MNHNS and CDR2 SASEGT. CDR3 amino acids: CASNQMRIIETNVLTF. The CDR3 bases are TGTGCCAGCAATCAAATGAGGATCATCGAGACCAACGTCCTGACTTTC.

In this sample, this clonotype turned up many times. This rearrangement joins TRBV5-6 to TRBJ2-1; the D call may be TRBD1 or TRBD2 (6 bases each). CDR1 is SGHDT, CDR2 YYEEEE, per germline. Trimming took off 5 bases at V and 8 bases at J, with 11 bases between the two ends. The CDR3 runs 12 residues. The CDR3: CASRGGGDEQFF. In DNA form, the CDR3 reads TGTGCCAGCAGAGGAGGGGGAGATGAGCAGTTCTTC. Full variable domain (missing parts from reference TRBV5-6 and TRBJ2-1): DAGVTQSPTHLIKTRGQQVTLRCSPKSGHDTVSWYQQALGQGPQFIFQYYEEEERQRGNFPDRFSGHQFPNYSSELNVNALLLGDSALYLCASRGGGDEQFFGPGTRLTVL.

The chain recombines TRBV20-1 with TRBJ2-4; maybe TRBD2 (6 bases). The CDR3 totals 15 residues. V lost 1 base, J lost 0 bases, and 10 bases lay in between. Germline values: CDR1 DFQATT, CDR2 SNEGSKA (reference sequence). CDR3 in DNA: TGCAGTGCTAGAGTCCCGGGAGAAGCCAAAAACATTCAGTACTTC. Protein product: CSARVPGEAKNIQYF.

This clonotype was found many times. The rearrangement joins TRBV18 to TRBJ2-1; 7 nucleotides line up with TRBD2. The CDR3 spans 18 residues. Trimming took 4 bases from V and 8 from J; bases not matched to a gene: 20. CDR1 is KGHSH, CDR2 LQKENI, per germline. The CDR3, as DNA: TGTGCCAGCTCACTGTCATCCACTAGCGAAACCCGAGGGGATGAGCAGTTCTTC. It codes for CASSLSSTSETRGDEQFF.

This clonotype was counted only a few times. CDR3 sequence: CSAISGTGNEKLFF. The CDR3 coding sequence is TGCAGTGCTATCTCCGGGACGGGAAATGAAAAACTGTTTTTT. The chain joins TRBV20-1 to TRBJ1-4; D is possibly TRBD1 (5 bases). The CDR3 has 14 residues. Trimming shortened V by 4 bases and J by 5 bases, and 14 bases separated the two germline ends. CDR1 DFQATT and CDR2 SNEGSKA come from the germline V gene (reference sequence).

This clonotype was counted at least ten times. The V gene is TRBV12-3 or TRBV12-4, the J gene TRBJ1-3, with TRBD1 as a possible D gene (6 bases). Trimming removed 3 bases from V and 4 bases from J, with 13 bases in between. This CDR3 region has 15 residues. Here the CDR3 DNA reads TGTGCCAGCAGTTTTATGGGGGCGAGAGGAAACACCATATATTTT. Its protein is CASSFMGARGNTIYF.

This clonotype turned up a few times. This rearrangement joins TRBV3-1 to TRBJ1-4, with D hard to call. The CDR3 totals 14 residues. Germline CDR1 is LGHDT and CDR2 is YNNKEL (reference sequence). Trimming stripped 5 bases from V and 5 bases from J, with 12 bases between. In DNA, the CDR3 is TGTGCCAGCAGCATCGGGAGGGCGAATGAAAAACTGTTTTTT. This encodes CASSIGRANEKLFF.

The CDR3: CASSQWTGGTEAFF. CDR3 DNA sequence: TGCGCCAGCAGCCAATGGACAGGGGGCACTGAAGCTTTCTTT. The gene calls are TRBV4-1 and TRBJ1-1, with 10 positions matching TRBD1. Unmatched junction bases numbered 1, after V lost 2 bases and J lost 4 bases. The CDR3 length is 14 residues. Per the germline V gene, CDR1 is MGHRA and CDR2 is YSYEKL.

This clonotype has at least ten counts. The chain employs TRBV6-5 and TRBJ2-7; possible D gene TRBD2, 6 bases. In germline, CDR1 is MNHEY, CDR2 SVGAGI. The germline V and J ends were trimmed by 6 bases and 5 bases, with 20 bases remaining between them. CDR3 length: 15 amino acids. The CDR3 coding sequence is TGTGCCAGCAGCCTATCGAATGGGAGGACCCACGAGCAGTACTTC. It translates to CASSLSNGRTHEQYF.

In this sample, this clonotype turned up many times. This chain uses TRBV7-3 with TRBJ2-1, with D possibly TRBD2 on 7 matching bases. The CDR3 has 15 residues. Germline V gene sequence: CDR1 SGHTA, CDR2 FQGTGA. Trimming took 5 bases from V and 9 from J, leaving 20 bases between them. The CDR3 spells CASSQTGGGAGEQFF. The CDR3 DNA is TGTGCCAGCAGCCAAACCGGAGGGGGGGCTGGTGAGCAGTTCTTC.

This clonotype was detected many times. CDR3 nucleotides: TGTGCCAGCAGTTTATCCCTAGCGGGGGATGAGCAGTACTTC. It specifies CASSLSLAGDEQYF. V is TRBV12-3 or TRBV12-4 and J is TRBJ2-7, with 10 positions matching TRBD2. The CDR3 loop spans 14 amino acids. V was clipped by 2 bases and J by 7 bases; unmatched bases: 5.

This clonotype was seen only a few times. The chain recombines TRBV6-5 with TRBJ2-3, with D perhaps matching TRBD1 (5 bases). In germline, CDR1 is MNHEY, CDR2 SVGAGI. V was shortened by 2 bases and J by 0 bases, with 15 bases between the two germline ends. This CDR3 is 17 amino acids long. The CDR3 coding sequence is TGTGCCAGCAGTTACGGCCGCAGGGATCATAGCACAGATACGCAGTATTTT. This sequence encodes CASSYGRRDHSTDTQYF.

Turning to this clonotype: A single base separates this from a much larger clone, so it may be a read error. This sequence joins TRBV18 and TRBJ1-5; maybe TRBD1 (6 bases). Trimming pared 1 base from V and 5 bases from J, leaving 12 bases between. The CDR3 runs 15 residues. Germline assignment: CDR1 KGHSH and CDR2 LQKENI. The CDR3, as DNA: TGTGCCAGCTCACCACGGGGCAAGGGGGATCAGCCCCAGCATTTT. It codes for CASSPRGKGDQPQHF.

Of note for this clonotype: Germline and junction disagree at one end, which may indicate a read error. The V and J genes are TRBV10-3 and TRBJ1-2; 7 bases map to TRBD1. Germline assignment: CDR1 ENHRY and CDR2 SYGVKD. The CDR3 has 13 residues. In nucleotides, the CDR3 is TGTGCCATCAAGACCCAGGGACAGCCACTTTGGATCTTC. Translated, it gives CAIKTQGQPLWIF.

A few counts support this clonotype. The chain combines TRBV7-2 with TRBJ1-1, with TRBD1 as a possible D gene (5 bases). The germline V gene has CDR1 SGHTA and CDR2 FQGNSA. With 3 bases removed from V and 10 bases from J, the gap between germline ends came to 15 bases. The CDR3 contains 13 residues. The CDR3 protein is CASSFRDAGGAFF. The CDR3 nucleotides are TGTGCCAGCAGCTTCCGGGACGCCGGAGGAGCTTTCTTT.